A single sample is the source of the 19 T cell receptor beta chains below, sequenced in a study of T-cell reconstitution after alpha-beta-depleted transplantation in children. Preparation of the TCRbeta library used unique molecular identifiers. A single record per CDR3 protein comes from TCRdb applying MiXCR to the PCR reads. The sample holds approximately 1,000,000 distinct CDR3 sequences, under 30% seen once. The starting material was PBMCs, mostly from graft donor cells, obtained 360 days after TCRalphabeta/CD19-depleted stem cell transplant. Receptors were obtained from a boy under three years old who had a stem cell transplant for SCID, so the T cells may come from the graft donor.

This chain connects TRBV4-3 to TRBJ2-2, with 11 bases matching TRBD1. The CDR3 extends over 18 amino acids. The germline CDR1 and CDR2 sequences are LGHNA and YSLEER. With 0 bases clipped from V and 4 bases from J, the junction kept 7 bases outside the gene matches. The CDR3 nucleotides read TGCGCCAGCAGCCAAGAGAGGTCGGACAGGGGGCGCACCGGGGAGCTGTTTTTT. Translating it yields CASSQERSDRGRTGELFF.

This clonotype was observed a handful of times. The chain joins TRBV18 to TRBJ1-1; TRBD1 aligns across 7 bases. The CDR3 is 13 residues long. V lost 5 bases to trimming and J lost 5 bases; unmatched junction nucleotides: 5. Germline V gives CDR1 KGHSH, CDR2 LQKENI. The CDR3 coding sequence is TGTGCCAGCTCAACAGGGGAAGGTACTGAAGCTTTCTTT. Its translation: CASSTGEGTEAFF.

This sequence joins TRBV5-1 and TRBJ1-2, with D possibly TRBD1 on 6 matching bases. V was pared by 4 bases and J by 5 bases, with 18 bases between. CDR3 length equals 15 residues. The V gene's germline CDR1 is SGHRS and CDR2 YFSETQ. The CDR3 spells CASSQGSQIKYGYTF. The CDR3 nucleotides read TGCGCCAGCAGCCAGGGGTCACAGATCAAGTATGGCTACACCTTC. Using reference TRBV5-1 and TRBJ1-2 for the parts outside the CDR3, the full variable domain is KAGVTQTPRYLIKTRGQQVTLSCSPISGHRSVSWYQQTPGQGLQFLFEYFSETQRNKGNFPGRFSGRQFSNSRSEMNVSTLELGDSALYLCASSQGSQIKYGYTFGSGTRLTVV.

This clonotype was observed a few times. V and J are TRBV11-2 and TRBJ2-3, with D maybe TRBD2 (6 bases). V shed 2 bases and J shed 5 bases, with 26 bases lying between them. Germline loops: CDR1 SGHAT, CDR2 FQNNGV. The CDR3 contains 19 residues. CDR3 nucleotide sequence: TGTGCCAGCAGCTTAAAGATCCTAAAGGCAGGCGAGGGAGGAGATACGCAGTATTTT. This codes for CASSLKILKAGEGGDTQYF.

The DNA of the CDR3 is TGTGCCAGCAGGAGGACTAGCGGGGGCCGAGAGACCCAGTACTTC. Protein sequence: CASRRTSGGRETQYF. The chain joins TRBV6-1 to TRBJ2-5; 13 nucleotides align to TRBD2. Trimming took 6 bases from V and 4 from J; bases not matched to a gene: 5. The CDR3 sequence is 15 residues long. CDR1 and CDR2 from the germline V gene are MNHNS and SASEGT.

This clonotype was picked up a small number of times. V is TRBV6-2 or TRBV6-3 and J is TRBJ2-2, with 7 positions matching TRBD1. The length of the CDR3 is 14 residues. V was pared by 8 bases and J by 0 bases, with 3 bases of the junction left unmatched. CDR1 and CDR2 from the germline V gene are MNHEY and SVGEGT. The CDR3 sequence is CASCRGTNTGELFF. CDR3 DNA sequence: TGTGCCAGCTGCAGGGGGACGAACACCGGGGAGCTGTTTTTT.

The genes are TRBV12-3 or TRBV12-4 and TRBJ2-1; D might be TRBD1 or TRBD2, each matching 6 bases. The CDR3 consists of 15 residues. The V and J ends lost 10 bases and 3 bases respectively, with 19 bases between them. As DNA, the CDR3 is TGTGCCACCGGCGCGAAAGGGGGGATCTACAATGAGCAGTTCTTC. It encodes CATGAKGGIYNEQFF.

This clonotype was observed a few times. V gene TRBV5-6 combines with J gene TRBJ2-3; no firm D call. Trimming pared 4 bases from V and 2 bases from J, leaving 14 bases between. CDR3 length: 15 amino acids. CDR1 and CDR2 from the germline V gene are SGHDT and YYEEEE. The CDR3 DNA reads as TGTGCCAGCAGCACTATGGGCCTCCACACAGATACGCAGTATTTT. This sequence encodes CASSTMGLHTDTQYF.

The V call is TRBV11-2, the J call TRBJ2-7, with D perhaps TRBD1 (5 bases). In germline, CDR1 is SGHAT, CDR2 FQNNGV. V gave up 5 bases and J gave up 0 bases, with 11 bases separating them. The CDR3 totals 14 residues. The CDR3 is CASSPNRYSYEQYF. The CDR3 DNA reads TGTGCCAGCAGCCCCAACAGGTACTCCTACGAGCAGTACTTC.

There are a few counts of this clonotype. The J gene is TRBJ2-7, the V gene TRBV20-1; 12 nucleotides agree with TRBD1. Germline lookup yields CDR1 DFQATT and CDR2 SNEGSKA (reference sequence). The CDR3 contains 14 residues. Trimming at V came to 5 bases and at J to 4 bases, leaving 6 bases not matched to a gene. The CDR3 spells CSAAGQGAIYEQYF. The DNA for the CDR3 is TGCAGTGCTGCGGGACAGGGGGCGATTTACGAGCAGTACTTC.

This rearrangement joins TRBV7-9 to TRBJ1-6; a weak D match, TRBD1 (5 bases). V was pared by 5 bases and J by 10 bases, with 12 bases between. From germline, CDR1 is SEHNR and CDR2 FQNEAQ (reference sequence). This CDR3 comprises 13 residues. The DNA for the CDR3 is TGTGCCAGCAGCCTGACAGTGGGATCACCCCTCCACTTT. Amino acid sequence: CASSLTVGSPLHF.

The chain links TRBV11-2 to TRBJ1-1; D remains unclear. This CDR3 has 14 residues. Germline V gene lookup returns CDR1 SGHAT and CDR2 FQNNGV. The V end lost 5 bases, the J end lost 5 bases, and 15 bases lay between the germline ends. The CDR3 sequence is CASSIPPFGTEAFF. The CDR3 coding sequence is TGTGCCAGCAGCATACCGCCGTTCGGGACTGAAGCTTTCTTT. Variable domain in full (rest from reference TRBV11-2 and TRBJ1-1): EAGVAQSPRYKIIEKRQSVAFWCNPISGHATLYWYQQILGQGPKLLIQFQNNGVVDDSQLPKDRFSAERLKGVDSTLKIQPAKLEDSAVYLCASSIPPFGTEAFFGQGTRLTVV.

V is TRBV7-2 and J is TRBJ1-1; possibly TRBD1 for D (6 bases). V gave up 8 bases and J gave up 5 bases, with 18 bases separating them. The V gene's germline CDR1 is SGHTA and CDR2 FQGNSA. This CDR3 has 14 amino acids. CDR3 nucleotides: TGTGCCAGCGGATCAAACAGGGCTAGGACTGAAGCTTTCTTT. Encoded protein: CASGSNRARTEAFF.

This clonotype turned up a few times. V and J are TRBV20-1 and TRBJ1-2; no reliable D call. Trimming removed 5 bases from V and 8 bases from J, with 12 bases in between. Per the germline V gene, CDR1 is DFQATT and CDR2 is SNEGSKA (reference sequence). The CDR3 contains 11 residues. CDR3 amino acids: CSAGLSGGYTF. The CDR3 DNA reads TGCAGTGCTGGATTAAGCGGCGGCTACACCTTC.

This clonotype has a count of ten or more. The gene calls are TRBV21-1 and TRBJ2-6; the table's D gene call, TRBD1, was not cross checked with the DNA. TRBV21-1 is described as a pseudogene. The CDR3 covers 18 residues. CDR3 nucleotide sequence: TGTGCCAGCACCCGGGCCAGGGGTAAGACCTCTGGGGCCAACGTCCTGACTTTC. Translating gives CASTRARGKTSGANVLTF.

The chain joins TRBV6-5 to TRBJ2-7; 7 nucleotides align to TRBD2. V lost 1 base to trimming and J lost 3 bases; unmatched junction nucleotides: 6. This CDR3 spans 15 amino acids. Germline CDR1 and CDR2: MNHEY and SVGAGI. CDR3 amino acids: CASSYFPGGSYEQYF. CDR3 coding DNA: TGTGCCAGCAGTTACTTCCCGGGAGGTAGCTACGAGCAGTACTTC.

The chain links TRBV5-1 to TRBJ1-1; 7 nucleotides match TRBD1. The V gene's germline CDR1 is SGHRS and CDR2 YFSETQ. V dropped 5 bases and J dropped 1; count of bases not matched to a gene: 5. The CDR3 consists of 14 residues. The CDR3 here is CASRTGAPNTEAFF. The CDR3 DNA follows: TGCGCCAGCAGAACAGGGGCTCCGAACACTGAAGCTTTCTTT.

The rearrangement links TRBV20-1 to TRBJ1-5, with 7 bases aligning to TRBD1. V shed 0 bases, J shed 5 bases, and the junction held 7 bases outside the gene matches. Germline V gene data show CDR1 as DFQATT and CDR2 as SNEGSKA (reference sequence). This CDR3 has 15 amino acids. The CDR3 DNA reads TGCAGTGCTAGAGAAGGGGAAGGGGGCGATCAGCCCCAGCATTTT. Protein sequence: CSAREGEGGDQPQHF.

This CDR3 is CASSQEAQGARPQHF. DNA of the CDR3: TGCGCCAGCAGCCAAGAGGCCCAGGGGGCGCGGCCCCAGCATTTT. The genes are TRBV4-1 and TRBJ1-5, with 8 nucleotides matching TRBD1. The germline V gene encodes CDR1 MGHRA and CDR2 YSYEKL. The V gene end was trimmed by 0 bases and the J gene end by 9 bases; junction bases not matched to a gene: 7. The CDR3 loop spans 15 amino acids.